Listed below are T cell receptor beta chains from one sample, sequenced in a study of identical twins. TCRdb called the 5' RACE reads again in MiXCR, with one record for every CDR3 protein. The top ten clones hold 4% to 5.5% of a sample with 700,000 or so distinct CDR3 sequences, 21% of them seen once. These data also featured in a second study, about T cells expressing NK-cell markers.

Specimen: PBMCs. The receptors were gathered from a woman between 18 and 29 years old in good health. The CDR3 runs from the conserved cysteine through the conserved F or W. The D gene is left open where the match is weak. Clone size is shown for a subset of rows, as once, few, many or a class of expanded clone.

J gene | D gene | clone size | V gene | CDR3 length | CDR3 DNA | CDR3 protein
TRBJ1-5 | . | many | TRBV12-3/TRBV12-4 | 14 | TGTGCCAGCAGTTTAGGGGATGCCAATCAGCCCCAGCATTTT | CASSLGDANQPQHF
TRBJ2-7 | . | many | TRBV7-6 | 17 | TGTGCCAGCAGCCCTCGATCTGACAGGCCTCTTATGGGAGAGCAGTACTTC | CASSPRSDRPLMGEQYF
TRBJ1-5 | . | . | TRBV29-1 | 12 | TGCAGCGCCGGAGACGTGAGGGAGCCCCAGCATTTT | CSAGDVREPQHF
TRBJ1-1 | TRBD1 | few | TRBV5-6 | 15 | TGTGCCAGCAGCTTCATGACAGGGTTGAACACTGAAGCTTTCTTT | CASSFMTGLNTEAFF
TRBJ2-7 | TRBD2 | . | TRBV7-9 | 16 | TGTGCCAGCAGCTTAGCCTCGACTAGCGGGAGGGGGGAGCAGTACTTC | CASSLASTSGRGEQYF
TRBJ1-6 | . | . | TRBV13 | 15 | TGTGCCAGCAGCTTAGACCCCACAGGAAATTCACCCCTCCACTTT | CASSLDPTGNSPLHF
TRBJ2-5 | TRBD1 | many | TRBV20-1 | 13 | TGCAGTGCTATCCGGGGACAGGGGGAGACCCAGTACTTC | CSAIRGQGETQYF
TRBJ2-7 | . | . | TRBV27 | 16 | TGTGCCAGCAGTTTAGGGGACCGACTCCTATCTGAGGAGCAGTACTTC | CASSLGDRLLSEEQYF
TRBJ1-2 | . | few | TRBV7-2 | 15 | TGTGCCAGCAGCTCGCCCAGCATAGGGTTCTATGGCTACACCTTC | CASSSPSIGFYGYTF
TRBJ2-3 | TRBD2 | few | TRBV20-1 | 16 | TGCAGTGCTAAAAGGCGTACACTAGCGGGAGGGGATACGCAGTATTTT | CSAKRRTLAGGDTQYF
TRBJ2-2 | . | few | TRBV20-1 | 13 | TGCAGTGTTAGTACTCGGGTGGCCGGGGAGCTGTTTTTT | CSVSTRVAGELFF
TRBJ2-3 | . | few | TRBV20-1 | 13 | TGCAGTGCTAGAGTCCCGGCAGCGGATACGCAGTATTTT | CSARVPAADTQYF
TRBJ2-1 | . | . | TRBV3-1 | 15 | TGTGCCAGCAGCCCGGCCCGAGGAGGGGGAGGTGAGCAGTTCTTC | CASSPARGGGGEQFF